This TCR beta chain appears in the sequencing data of a study of shared clonotypes between healthy human individuals. Measured with immunoSEQ multiplex PCR; TCRdb has only the in-frame clones, and not every one. The sample records around 450,000 clones, roughly 83% being singletons. CDR1 is SGHTA and CDR2 is FQGTGA in the germline V gene. CDR3 size: 16 residues. With V trimmed by 2 bases and J by 0 bases, 3 bases remained unmatched. V is TRBV7-3 and J is TRBJ1-3; TRBD1 aligns across 8 bases. The TCR originated in a woman aged 40 to 50 in good health. Some clones in this sample may be carry-over from other donors' samples. Source material: PBMCs. In DNA, the CDR3 is TGTGCCAGCAGCTTAGTCGGACAGGGCTCTGGAAACACCATATATTTT. Its protein product is CASSLVGQGSGNTIYF.